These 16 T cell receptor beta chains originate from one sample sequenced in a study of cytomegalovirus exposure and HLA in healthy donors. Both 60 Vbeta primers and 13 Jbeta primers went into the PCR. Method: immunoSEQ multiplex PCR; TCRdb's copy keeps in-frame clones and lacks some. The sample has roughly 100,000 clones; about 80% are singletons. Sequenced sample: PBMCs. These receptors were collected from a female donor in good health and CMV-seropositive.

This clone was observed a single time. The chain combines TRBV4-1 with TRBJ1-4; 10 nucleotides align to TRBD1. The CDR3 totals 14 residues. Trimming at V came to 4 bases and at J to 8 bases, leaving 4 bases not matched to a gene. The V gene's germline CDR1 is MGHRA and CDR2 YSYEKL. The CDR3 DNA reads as TGCGCCAGCAGCCGGGACAGGGGCGGGGAAAAACTGTTTTTT. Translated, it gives CASSRDRGGEKLFF.

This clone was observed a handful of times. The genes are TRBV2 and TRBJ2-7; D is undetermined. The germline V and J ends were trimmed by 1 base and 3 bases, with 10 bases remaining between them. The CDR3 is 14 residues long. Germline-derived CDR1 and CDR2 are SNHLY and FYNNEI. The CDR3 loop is CASSEESTVYEQYF. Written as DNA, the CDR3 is TGTGCCAGCAGTGAAGAATCCACAGTCTACGAGCAGTACTTC.

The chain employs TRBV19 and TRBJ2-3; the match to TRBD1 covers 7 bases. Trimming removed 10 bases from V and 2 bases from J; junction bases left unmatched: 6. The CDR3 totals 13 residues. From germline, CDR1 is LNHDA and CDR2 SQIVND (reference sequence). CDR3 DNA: TGTGCCACCCTAGACAGGGTCACAGATACGCAGTATTTT. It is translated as CATLDRVTDTQYF. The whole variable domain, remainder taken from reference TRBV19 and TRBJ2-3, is DGGITQSPKYLFRKEGQNVTLSCEQNLNHDAMYWYRQDPGQGLRLIYYSQIVNDFQKGDIAEGYSVSREKKESFPLTVTSAQKNPTAFYLCATLDRVTDTQYFGPGTRLTVL.

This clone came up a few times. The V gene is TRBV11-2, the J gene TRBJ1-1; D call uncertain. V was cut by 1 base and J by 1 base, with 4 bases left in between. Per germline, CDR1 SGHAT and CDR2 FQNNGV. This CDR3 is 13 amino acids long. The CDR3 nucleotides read TGTGCCAGCAGCTTAGGAGGGAACACTGAAGCTTTCTTT. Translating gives CASSLGGNTEAFF.

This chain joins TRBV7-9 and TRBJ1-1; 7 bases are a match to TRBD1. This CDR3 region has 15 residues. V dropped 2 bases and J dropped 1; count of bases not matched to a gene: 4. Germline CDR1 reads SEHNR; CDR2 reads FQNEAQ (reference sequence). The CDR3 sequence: CASSLRDRSNTEAFF. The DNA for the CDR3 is TGTGCCAGCAGCTTACGGGACAGATCGAACACTGAAGCTTTCTTT.

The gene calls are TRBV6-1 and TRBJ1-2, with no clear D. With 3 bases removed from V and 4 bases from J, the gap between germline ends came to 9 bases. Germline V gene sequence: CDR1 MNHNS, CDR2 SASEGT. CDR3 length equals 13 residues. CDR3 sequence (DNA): TGTGCCAGCAGTGAGAGTCTGCGCTATGGCTACACCTTC. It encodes CASSESLRYGYTF.

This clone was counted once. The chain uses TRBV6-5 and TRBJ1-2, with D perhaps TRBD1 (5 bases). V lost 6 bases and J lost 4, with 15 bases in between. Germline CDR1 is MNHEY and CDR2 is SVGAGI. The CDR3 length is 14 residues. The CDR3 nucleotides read TGTGCCAGCAGGCCGCCGGCGGGGGGCTATGGCTACACCTTC. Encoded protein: CASRPPAGGYGYTF.

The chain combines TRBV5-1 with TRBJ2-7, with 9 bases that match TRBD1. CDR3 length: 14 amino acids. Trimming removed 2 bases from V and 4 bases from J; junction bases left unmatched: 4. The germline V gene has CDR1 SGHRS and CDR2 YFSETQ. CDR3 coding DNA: TGCGCCAGCAGCTTTGGGACAGGGCAATACGAGCAGTACTTC. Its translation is CASSFGTGQYEQYF.

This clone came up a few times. For the CDR3, the DNA is TGTGCCAGCAGCGTAGGTTCCGGAGCTCAGCCCCAGCATTTT. It yields the protein CASSVGSGAQPQHF. The J gene is TRBJ1-5, the V gene TRBV9; no clear D gene. CDR1 and CDR2 (germline): SGDLS, YYNGEE. The V and J ends lost 0 bases and 6 bases respectively, with 10 bases between them. CDR3 length: 14 residues.

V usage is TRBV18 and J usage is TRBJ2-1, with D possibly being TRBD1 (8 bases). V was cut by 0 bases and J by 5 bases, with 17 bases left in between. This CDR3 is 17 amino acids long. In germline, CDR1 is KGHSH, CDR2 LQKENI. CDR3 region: CASSPPRGTGGDNEQFF. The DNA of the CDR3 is TGTGCCAGCTCACCACCTCGAGGAACAGGGGGGGACAATGAGCAGTTCTTC.

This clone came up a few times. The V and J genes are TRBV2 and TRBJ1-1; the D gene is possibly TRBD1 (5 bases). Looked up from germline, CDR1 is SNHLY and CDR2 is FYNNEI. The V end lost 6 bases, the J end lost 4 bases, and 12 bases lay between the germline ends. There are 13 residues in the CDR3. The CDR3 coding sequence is TGTGCCAGCAGCGAACGGGACTTCACTGAAGCTTTCTTT. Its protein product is CASSERDFTEAFF.

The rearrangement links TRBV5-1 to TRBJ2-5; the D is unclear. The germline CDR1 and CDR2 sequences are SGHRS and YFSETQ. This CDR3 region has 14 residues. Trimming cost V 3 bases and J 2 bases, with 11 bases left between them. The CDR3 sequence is CASSSAAGQETQYF. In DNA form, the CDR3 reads TGCGCCAGCAGCTCCGCGGCCGGACAAGAGACCCAGTACTTC.

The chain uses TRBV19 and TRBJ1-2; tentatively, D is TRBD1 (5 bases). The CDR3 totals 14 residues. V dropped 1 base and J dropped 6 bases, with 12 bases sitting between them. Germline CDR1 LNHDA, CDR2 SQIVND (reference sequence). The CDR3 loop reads CASSIGREANGYTF. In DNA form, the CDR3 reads TGTGCCAGTAGTATAGGCAGGGAGGCGAATGGCTACACCTTC.

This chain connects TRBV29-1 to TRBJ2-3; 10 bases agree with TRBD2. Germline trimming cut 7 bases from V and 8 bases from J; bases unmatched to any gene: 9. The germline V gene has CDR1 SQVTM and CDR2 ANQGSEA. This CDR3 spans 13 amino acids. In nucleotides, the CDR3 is TGCAGCGCACTAGCGGGGCCGAGGGGTACGCAGTATTTT. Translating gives CSALAGPRGTQYF.

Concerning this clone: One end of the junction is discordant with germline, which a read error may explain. For the CDR3, the DNA is TGTCCCAGCAGTTACGGGTCCCAGGAGGCTTATGGCTACACCTTC. This gives the protein CPSSYGSQEAYGYTF. J is TRBJ1-2 and V is TRBV6-5, with no clear D. The CDR3 has 15 residues. Germline V gives CDR1 MNHEY, CDR2 SVGAGI.

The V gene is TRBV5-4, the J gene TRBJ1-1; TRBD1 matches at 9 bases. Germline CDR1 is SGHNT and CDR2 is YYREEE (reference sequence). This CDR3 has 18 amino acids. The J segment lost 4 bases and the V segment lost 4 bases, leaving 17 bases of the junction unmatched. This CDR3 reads CASSGPGQGGRRSTEAFF. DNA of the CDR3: TGTGCCAGCAGCGGGCCGGGACAGGGAGGAAGGAGGAGCACTGAAGCTTTCTTT.